This T cell receptor (beta chain) was recorded in a study of T-cell memory formation after mild COVID-19. This clonotype was counted at least ten times. The CDR3 consists of 14 residues. The germline V gene encodes CDR1 SGHTA and CDR2 FQGNSA. V lost 5 bases to trimming and J lost 3 bases; unmatched junction nucleotides: 5. Using constant-segment primers, 5'RACE produced TCR alpha and TCR beta cDNA libraries carrying sample barcodes and UMIs. A single record per CDR3 protein comes from TCRdb applying MiXCR to the 5' RACE reads. The sample yields 550,000 to 600,000 distinct CDR3 sequences, around 15% seen once.

This sequence was found in an adult woman who had mild COVID-19 (a few samples of this study predate the infection). Cell type and time point are not known. The chain uses TRBV7-2 and TRBJ2-7, with 9 bases fitting TRBD1. Sequencing was performed on PBMCs or a T cell subset sorted from them (not recorded which). This chain's CDR3 is CASSLSGQGYEQYF. In DNA form, the CDR3 reads TGTGCCAGCAGCCTATCGGGACAGGGCTACGAGCAGTACTTC.